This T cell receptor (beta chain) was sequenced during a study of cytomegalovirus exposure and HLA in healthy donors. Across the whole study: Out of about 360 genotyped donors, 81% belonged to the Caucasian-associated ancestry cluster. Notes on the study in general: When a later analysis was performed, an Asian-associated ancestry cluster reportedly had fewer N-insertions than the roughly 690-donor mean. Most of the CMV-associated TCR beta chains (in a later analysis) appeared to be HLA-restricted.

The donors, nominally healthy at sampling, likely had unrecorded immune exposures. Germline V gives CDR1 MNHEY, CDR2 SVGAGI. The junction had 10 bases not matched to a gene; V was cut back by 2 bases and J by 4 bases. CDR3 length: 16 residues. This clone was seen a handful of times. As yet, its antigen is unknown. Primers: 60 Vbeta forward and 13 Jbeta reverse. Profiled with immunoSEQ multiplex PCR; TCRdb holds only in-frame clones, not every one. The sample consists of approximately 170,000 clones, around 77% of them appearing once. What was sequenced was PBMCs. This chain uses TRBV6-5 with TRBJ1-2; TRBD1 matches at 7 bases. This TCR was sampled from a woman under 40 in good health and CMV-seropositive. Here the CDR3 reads CASSYLGTVEAYGYTF. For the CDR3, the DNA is TGTGCCAGCAGTTACCTGGGGACAGTGGAGGCCTATGGCTACACCTTC.